This record concerns one T cell receptor beta chain sequence. The record originates from a study of blood T cell repertoires in COVID-19. The assay was immunoSEQ multiplex PCR, and TCRdb's table has in-frame clones only and misses some. The sample has fewer than 250,000 clones, about 82% seen once. Trimming removed 3 bases from V and 4 bases from J; junction bases left unmatched: 10. The CDR3 sequence is 15 residues long. The germline V gene encodes CDR1 DFQATT and CDR2 SNEGSKA (reference sequence). The sequence derives from a woman of 80 years or more with COVID-19, enrolled during active disease. Sequencing used peripheral blood. V usage is TRBV20-1 and J usage is TRBJ2-5; 8 bases agree with TRBD2. The CDR3 sequence: CSASRLSAGGETQYF. CDR3 sequence (DNA): TGCAGTGCTAGTCGCCTAAGCGCGGGGGGAGAGACCCAGTACTTC.